This section outlines one TCR beta chain sequence together with its context. Profiling relied on immunoSEQ multiplex PCR, and the TCRdb table lists in-frame clones only, not all of them. The data hold just under 70,000 clones, with about 90% observed a single time. This record belongs to a study of T cell changes during pregnancy in multiple sclerosis. The CDR3 is 16 residues long. Trimming cost V 1 base and J 4 bases; bases outside gene matches: 7. From germline, CDR1 is LNHDA and CDR2 SQIVND (reference sequence). The source material was peripheral blood, sampled in the second trimester of pregnancy. The sequence was collected from a female donor with multiple sclerosis, enrolled in a pregnancy study. The rearrangement uses TRBV19 and TRBJ2-1; 7 bases are a match to TRBD2. The chain's CDR3 is CASSIAGTTLYNEQFF. The CDR3 bases are TGTGCCAGTAGTATAGCCGGGACTACATTATACAATGAGCAGTTCTTC.